These 5 T cell receptor beta chains originate from one sample sequenced in a study of blood T cells in healthy people across ages. It was with a sample-barcoded 5' primer and a J-beta primer mix that a second PCR of roughly 6 to 12 cycles was run. TCRdb reprocessed the 5' RACE reads with MiXCR, giving one entry per CDR3 protein. The table has roughly 800,000 distinct CDR3 sequences, around 24% seen once. The same specimen was also included in a second study, on T cells of mothers and their children.

The sample comprised blood. These receptor sequences come from a boy aged 5-17 years in good health.

This clonotype was seen a few times. This is likely a read error, given that the CDR3 carries no conserved phenylalanine or tryptophan at its end. The chain is built from TRBV3-1 and TRBJ2-2, with no clear D. V was cut by 8 bases and J by 6 bases, with 10 bases left in between. Germline CDR1 reads LGHDT; CDR2 reads YNNKEL (reference sequence). The CDR3 contains 12 residues. The CDR3 nucleotides read TGTGCCAGCTCCGATATGGCCGGGGAGCTGTTTCTT. This gives the protein CASSDMAGELFL.

The chain recombines TRBV7-2 with TRBJ2-1, with D uncertain. Trimming pared 6 bases from V and 12 bases from J, leaving 18 bases between. This CDR3 contains 13 residues. Germline CDR1 reads SGHTA; CDR2 reads FQGNSA. In nucleotides, the CDR3 is TGTGCCAGCAGTTCCCTACGTTATATAGGGCAGTTCTTC. Amino acid sequence: CASSSLRYIGQFF.

The chain uses TRBV6-1 and TRBJ2-5; a weak D match, TRBD2 (6 bases). Germline V gene lookup returns CDR1 MNHNS and CDR2 SASEGT. Deletions cut 7 bases from V and 5 bases from J, with 17 bases between. The CDR3 has 14 amino acids. CDR3 protein: CASTNTGGSETQYF. Written as DNA, the CDR3 is TGTGCCAGCACAAATACCGGGGGATCGGAGACCCAGTACTTC.

This clonotype has just a few counts. This chain connects TRBV7-2 to TRBJ1-5, with D perhaps matching TRBD1 (5 bases). The CDR3 extends over 16 amino acids. Looked up from germline, CDR1 is SGHTA and CDR2 is FQGNSA. V was cut by 1 base and J by 6 bases, with 16 bases left in between. The CDR3 region has the DNA TGTGCCAGCAGCTTAGAGGGACCCTCGAGGACTCAGCCCCAGCATTTT. It yields the protein CASSLEGPSRTQPQHF.

This clonotype has just a few counts. The chain is built from TRBV29-1 and TRBJ2-2, with D unclear. V shed 6 bases and J shed 0 bases, with 8 bases lying between them. CDR1 and CDR2 (germline): SQVTM, ANQGSEA. The CDR3 is 13 amino acids. The DNA of the CDR3 is TGCAGCGTAGCAGTCCCGAACACCGGGGAGCTGTTTTTT. It translates to CSVAVPNTGELFF.